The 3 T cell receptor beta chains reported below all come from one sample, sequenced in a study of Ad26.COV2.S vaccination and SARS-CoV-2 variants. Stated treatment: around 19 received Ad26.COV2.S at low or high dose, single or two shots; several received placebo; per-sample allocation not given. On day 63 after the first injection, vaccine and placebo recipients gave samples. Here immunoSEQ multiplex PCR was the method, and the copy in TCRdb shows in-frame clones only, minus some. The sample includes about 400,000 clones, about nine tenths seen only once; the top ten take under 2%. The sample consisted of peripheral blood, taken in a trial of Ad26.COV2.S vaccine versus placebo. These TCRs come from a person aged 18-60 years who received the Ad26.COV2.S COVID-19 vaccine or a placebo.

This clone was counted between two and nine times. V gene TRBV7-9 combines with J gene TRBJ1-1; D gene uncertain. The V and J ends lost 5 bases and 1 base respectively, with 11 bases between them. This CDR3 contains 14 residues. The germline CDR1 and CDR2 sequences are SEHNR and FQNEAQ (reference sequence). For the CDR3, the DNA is TGTGCCAGCAGCCCGGACGTGAGGAACACTGAAGCTTTCTTT. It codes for CASSPDVRNTEAFF.

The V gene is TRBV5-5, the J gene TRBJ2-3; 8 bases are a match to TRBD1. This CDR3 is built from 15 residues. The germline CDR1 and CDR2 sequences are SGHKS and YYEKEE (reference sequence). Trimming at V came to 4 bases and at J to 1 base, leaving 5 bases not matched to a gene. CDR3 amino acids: CASSQTGDRTDTQYF. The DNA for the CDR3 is TGTGCCAGCAGCCAGACAGGGGACCGCACAGATACGCAGTATTTT.

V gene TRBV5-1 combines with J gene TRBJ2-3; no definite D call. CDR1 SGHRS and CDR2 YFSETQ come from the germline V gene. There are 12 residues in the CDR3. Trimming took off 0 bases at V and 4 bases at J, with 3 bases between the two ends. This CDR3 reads CASSLAADTQYF. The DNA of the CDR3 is TGCGCCAGCAGCTTGGCCGCAGATACGCAGTATTTT. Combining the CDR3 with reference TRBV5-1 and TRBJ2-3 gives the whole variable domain KAGVTQTPRYLIKTRGQQVTLSCSPISGHRSVSWYQQTPGQGLQFLFEYFSETQRNKGNFPGRFSGRQFSNSRSEMNVSTLELGDSALYLCASSLAADTQYFGPGTRLTVL.